This TCR beta chain was profiled in a study of cytomegalovirus exposure and HLA in healthy donors. Findings and limits, study-wide: Most TCR sequences were uncommon, yet certain public TCRs appeared in many donors.

V shed 4 bases and J shed 4 bases, with 14 bases lying between them. This CDR3 comprises 15 residues. Data came from immunoSEQ multiplex PCR; TCRdb stores just in-frame clones and leaves some out. The sample has around 150,000 clones, approximately 93% seen once. A remark on this clone: Antigen specificity is unknown.

This sequence joins TRBV5-7 and TRBJ1-4; TRBD1 might be the D (6 bases). TRBV5-7 has ORF status, its function being uncertain. The sample comprised PBMCs. The receptor was derived from a man aged 18 to 35 in good health and CMV-seronegative. In DNA, the CDR3 is TGTGCCAGCAGCCCAGTGGGGGCCCTTAATGAAAAACTGTTTTTT. Amino acids: CASSPVGALNEKLFF.